This entry describes one T cell receptor beta chain. The antigen is not known. These data come from a study of cytomegalovirus exposure and HLA in healthy donors. Overall study: A later analysis reported the roughly 120 validation repertoires used the same platform as the 666 first-cohort repertoires. Study-wide results and limits: Confirmation was obtained in vitro that three CMV-associated chains are specific for CMV antigens.

Germline V gives CDR1 SGHDN, CDR2 FVKESK. With 3 bases clipped from V and 5 bases from J, the junction kept 6 bases outside the gene matches. This CDR3 comprises 15 residues. Generated by immunoSEQ multiplex PCR, the TCRdb table keeps only in-frame clones and is missing some. Among roughly 300,000 clones listed, over 75% were seen once. The chain combines TRBV14 with TRBJ2-5; 10 nucleotides agree with TRBD2. The receptor's source is a woman aged 18-29 years in good health and CMV-seronegative. The sequencing input was PBMCs. DNA for the CDR3: TGTGCCAGCAGCCACCGGACTAGCGGCGGGGAGACCCAGTACTTC. Its translation is CASSHRTSGGETQYF.